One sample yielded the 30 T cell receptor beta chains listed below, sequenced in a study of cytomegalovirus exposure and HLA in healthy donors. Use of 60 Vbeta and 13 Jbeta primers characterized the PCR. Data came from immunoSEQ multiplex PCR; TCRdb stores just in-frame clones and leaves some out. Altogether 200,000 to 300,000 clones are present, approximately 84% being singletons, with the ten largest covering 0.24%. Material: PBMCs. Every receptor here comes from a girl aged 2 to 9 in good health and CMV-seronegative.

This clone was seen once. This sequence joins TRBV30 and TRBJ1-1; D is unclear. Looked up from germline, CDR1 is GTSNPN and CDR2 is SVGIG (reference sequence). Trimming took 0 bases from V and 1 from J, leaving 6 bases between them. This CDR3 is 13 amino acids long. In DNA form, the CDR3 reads TGTGCCTGGAGTGTACAGCAGAACACTGAAGCTTTCTTT. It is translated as CAWSVQQNTEAFF.

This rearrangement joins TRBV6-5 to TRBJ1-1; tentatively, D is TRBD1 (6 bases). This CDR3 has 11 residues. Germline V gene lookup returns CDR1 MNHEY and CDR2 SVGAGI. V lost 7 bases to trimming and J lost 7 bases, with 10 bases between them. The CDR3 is CASKGGVEAFF. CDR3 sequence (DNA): TGTGCCAGCAAAGGGGGGGTTGAAGCTTTCTTT.

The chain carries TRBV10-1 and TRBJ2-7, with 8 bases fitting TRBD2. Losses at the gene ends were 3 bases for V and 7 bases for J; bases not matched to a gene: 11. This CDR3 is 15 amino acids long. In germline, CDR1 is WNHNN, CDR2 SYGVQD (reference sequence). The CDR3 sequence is CASSDSRGGLLEQYF. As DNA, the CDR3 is TGCGCCAGCAGTGACTCACGGGGGGGCCTGTTGGAGCAGTACTTC.

Here the CDR3 DNA reads TGTGCCAGTAGTACCCGGACAGATTATAGCAATCAGCCCCAGCATTTT. It encodes CASSTRTDYSNQPQHF. The chain links TRBV19 to TRBJ1-5; tentative D call: TRBD1 (6 bases). Trimming shortened V by 4 bases and J by 0 bases, and 13 bases separated the two germline ends. Germline loops: CDR1 LNHDA, CDR2 SQIVND (reference sequence). CDR3 length equals 16 residues.

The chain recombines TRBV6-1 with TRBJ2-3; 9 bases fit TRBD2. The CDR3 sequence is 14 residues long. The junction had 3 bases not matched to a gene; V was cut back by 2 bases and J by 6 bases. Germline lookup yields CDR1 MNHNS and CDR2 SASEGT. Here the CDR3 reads CASSELRGGDTQYF. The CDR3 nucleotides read TGTGCCAGCAGTGAACTGCGGGGGGGGGATACGCAGTATTTT.

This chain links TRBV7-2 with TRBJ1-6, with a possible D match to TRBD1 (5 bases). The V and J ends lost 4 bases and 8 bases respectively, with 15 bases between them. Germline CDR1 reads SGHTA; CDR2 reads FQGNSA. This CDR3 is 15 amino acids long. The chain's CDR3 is CASSSRQRIHSPLHF. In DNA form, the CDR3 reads TGTGCCAGCAGCTCCCGACAGAGGATTCATTCACCCCTCCACTTT.

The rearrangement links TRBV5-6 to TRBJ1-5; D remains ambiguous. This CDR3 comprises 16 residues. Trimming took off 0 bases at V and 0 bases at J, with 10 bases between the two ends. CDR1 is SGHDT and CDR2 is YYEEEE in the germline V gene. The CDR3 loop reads CASSLAGMYSNQPQHF. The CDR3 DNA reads TGTGCCAGCAGCTTGGCCGGGATGTATAGCAATCAGCCCCAGCATTTT.

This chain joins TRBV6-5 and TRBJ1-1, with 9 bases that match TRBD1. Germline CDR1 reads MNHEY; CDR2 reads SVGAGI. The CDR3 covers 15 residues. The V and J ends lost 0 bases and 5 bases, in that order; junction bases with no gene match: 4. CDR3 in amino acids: CASSYSGQGKTEAFF. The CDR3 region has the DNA TGTGCCAGCAGTTACTCGGGACAGGGCAAAACTGAAGCTTTCTTT.

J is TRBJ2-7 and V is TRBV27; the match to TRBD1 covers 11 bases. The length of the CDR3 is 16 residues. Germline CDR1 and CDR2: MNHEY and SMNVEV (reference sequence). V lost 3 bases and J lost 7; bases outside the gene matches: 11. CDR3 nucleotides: TGTGCCAGCAGTTTTATACGGACAGGGGGCTCGGGAGAGCAGTACTTC. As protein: CASSFIRTGGSGEQYF.

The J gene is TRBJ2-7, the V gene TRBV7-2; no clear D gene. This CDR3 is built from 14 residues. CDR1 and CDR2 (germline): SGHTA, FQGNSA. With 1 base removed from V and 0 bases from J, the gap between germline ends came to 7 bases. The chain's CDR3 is CASSLGLGSYEQYF. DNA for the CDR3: TGTGCCAGCAGCTTAGGACTGGGCTCCTACGAGCAGTACTTC.

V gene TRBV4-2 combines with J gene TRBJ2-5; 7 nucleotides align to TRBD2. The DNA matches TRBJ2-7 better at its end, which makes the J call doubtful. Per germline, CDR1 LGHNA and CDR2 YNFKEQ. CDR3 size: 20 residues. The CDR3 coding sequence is TGTGCCAGCAGCCAGATCAGACAGCGGGATTCCTACCCTCGGGTACCCGAGCAGTACTTC. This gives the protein CASSQIRQRDSYPRVPEQYF.

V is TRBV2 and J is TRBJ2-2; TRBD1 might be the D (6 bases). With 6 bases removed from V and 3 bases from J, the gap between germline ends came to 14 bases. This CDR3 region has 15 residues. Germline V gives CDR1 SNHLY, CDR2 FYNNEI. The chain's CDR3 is CASRGAHGDTGELFF. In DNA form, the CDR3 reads TGTGCCAGCAGGGGGGCCCATGGCGACACCGGGGAGCTGTTTTTT.

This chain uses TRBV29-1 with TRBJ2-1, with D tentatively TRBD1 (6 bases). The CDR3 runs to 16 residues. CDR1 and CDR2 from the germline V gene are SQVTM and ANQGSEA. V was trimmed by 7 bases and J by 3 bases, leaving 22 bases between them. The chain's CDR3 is CSATGYRDTNYNEQFF. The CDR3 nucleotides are TGCAGCGCTACGGGATACCGGGACACAAACTACAATGAGCAGTTCTTC.

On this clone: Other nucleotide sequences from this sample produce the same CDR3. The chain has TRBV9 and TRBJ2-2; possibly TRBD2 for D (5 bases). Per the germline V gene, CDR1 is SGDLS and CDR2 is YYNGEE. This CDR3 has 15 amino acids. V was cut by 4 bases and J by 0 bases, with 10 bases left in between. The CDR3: CASSPRGTNTGELFF. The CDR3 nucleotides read TGTGCCAGCAGCCCCCGGGGTACGAACACCGGGGAGCTGTTTTTT.

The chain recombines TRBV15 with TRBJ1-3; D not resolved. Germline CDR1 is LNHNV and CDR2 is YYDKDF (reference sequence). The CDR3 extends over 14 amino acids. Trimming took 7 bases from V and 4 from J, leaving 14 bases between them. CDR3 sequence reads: CATMPEALGNTIYF. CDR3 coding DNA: TGTGCCACCATGCCGGAGGCCCTCGGAAACACCATATATTTT.

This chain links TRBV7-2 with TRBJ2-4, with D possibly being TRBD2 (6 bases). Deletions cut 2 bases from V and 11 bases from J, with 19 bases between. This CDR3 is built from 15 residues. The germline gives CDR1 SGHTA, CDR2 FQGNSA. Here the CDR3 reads CASSLYPARLDFQYF. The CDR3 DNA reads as TGTGCCAGCAGCTTATATCCGGCCCGACTAGATTTTCAGTACTTC.

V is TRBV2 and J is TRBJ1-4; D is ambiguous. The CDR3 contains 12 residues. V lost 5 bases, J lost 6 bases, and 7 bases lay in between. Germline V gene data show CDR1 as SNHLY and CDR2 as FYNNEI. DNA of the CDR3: TGTGCCAGCAGTCGGGGAGATGAAAAACTGTTTTTT. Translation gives CASSRGDEKLFF.

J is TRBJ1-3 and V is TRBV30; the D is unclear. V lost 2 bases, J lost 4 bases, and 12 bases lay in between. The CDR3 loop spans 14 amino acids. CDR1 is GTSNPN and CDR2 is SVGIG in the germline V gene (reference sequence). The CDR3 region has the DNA TGTGCCTGGAGTTTCGGGGTCGGGGGAAACACCATATATTTT. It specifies CAWSFGVGGNTIYF.

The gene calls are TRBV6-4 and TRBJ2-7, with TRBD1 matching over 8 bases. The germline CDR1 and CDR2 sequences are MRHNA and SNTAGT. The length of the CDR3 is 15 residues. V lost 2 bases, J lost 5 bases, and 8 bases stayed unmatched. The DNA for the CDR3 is TGTGCCAGCAGTGACGCCACGGACAGGGCCCACGAGCAGTACTTC. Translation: CASSDATDRAHEQYF.

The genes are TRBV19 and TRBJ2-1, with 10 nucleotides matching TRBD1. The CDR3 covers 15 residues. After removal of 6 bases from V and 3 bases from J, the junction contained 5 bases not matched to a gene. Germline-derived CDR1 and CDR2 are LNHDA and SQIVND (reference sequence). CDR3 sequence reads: CASRPGTGDYNEQFF. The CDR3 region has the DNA TGTGCCAGTAGACCAGGGACAGGGGACTACAATGAGCAGTTCTTC.

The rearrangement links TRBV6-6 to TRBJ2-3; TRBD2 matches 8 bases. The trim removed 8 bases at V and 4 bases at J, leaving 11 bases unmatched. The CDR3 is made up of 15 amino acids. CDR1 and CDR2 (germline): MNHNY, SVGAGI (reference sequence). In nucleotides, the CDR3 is TGTGCCAGCTCAAACGGGGCGGGAGGAGCAGATACGCAGTATTTT. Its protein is CASSNGAGGADTQYF.

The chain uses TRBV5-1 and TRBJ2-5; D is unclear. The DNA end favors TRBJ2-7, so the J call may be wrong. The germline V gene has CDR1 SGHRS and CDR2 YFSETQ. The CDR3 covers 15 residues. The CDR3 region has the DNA TGCGCCAGCAGCTTGGAAGGTGGGCGTACCTACGAGCAGTACTTC. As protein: CASSLEGGRTYEQYF.

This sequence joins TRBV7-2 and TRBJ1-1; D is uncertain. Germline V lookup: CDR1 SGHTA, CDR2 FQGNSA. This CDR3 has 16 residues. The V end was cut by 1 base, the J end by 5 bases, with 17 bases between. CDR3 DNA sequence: TGTGCCAGCAGCTTAGAAATATCCCTAGCCCCGACTGAAGCTTTCTTT. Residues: CASSLEISLAPTEAFF.

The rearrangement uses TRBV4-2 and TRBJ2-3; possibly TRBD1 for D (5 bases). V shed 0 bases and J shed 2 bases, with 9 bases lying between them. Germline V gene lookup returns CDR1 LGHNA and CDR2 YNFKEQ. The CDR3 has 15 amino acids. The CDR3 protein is CASSQDPDNTDTQYF. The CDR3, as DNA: TGTGCCAGCAGCCAAGATCCGGACAACACAGATACGCAGTATTTT.

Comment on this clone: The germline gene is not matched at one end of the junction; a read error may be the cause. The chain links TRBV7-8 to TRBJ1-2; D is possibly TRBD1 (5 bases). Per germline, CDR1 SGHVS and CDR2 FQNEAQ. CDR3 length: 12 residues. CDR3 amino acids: CASSLVGREVSF. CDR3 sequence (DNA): TGTGCCAGCAGCTTAGTAGGCAGGGAAGTATCCTTC.

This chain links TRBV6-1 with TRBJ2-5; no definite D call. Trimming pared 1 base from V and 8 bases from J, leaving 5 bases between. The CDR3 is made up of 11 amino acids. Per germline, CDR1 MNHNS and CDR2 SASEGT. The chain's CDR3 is CASSEGKTQYF. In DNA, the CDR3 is TGTGCCAGCAGTGAAGGTAAAACCCAGTACTTC.

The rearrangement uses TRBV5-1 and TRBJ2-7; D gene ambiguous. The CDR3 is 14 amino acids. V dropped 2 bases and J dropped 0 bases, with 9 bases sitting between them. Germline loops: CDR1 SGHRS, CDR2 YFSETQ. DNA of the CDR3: TGCGCCAGCAGCTTTATCGCCAGCTCCTACGAGCAGTACTTC. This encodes CASSFIASSYEQYF.

The CDR3 region is CASSVRDWLDTEAFF. The CDR3 DNA follows: TGTGCCAGTAGTGTAAGGGACTGGTTGGACACTGAAGCTTTCTTT. This rearrangement joins TRBV19 to TRBJ1-1, with D possibly matching TRBD1 (5 bases). The V gene's germline CDR1 is LNHDA and CDR2 SQIVND (reference sequence). The ends were cut back, 5 bases at V and 3 bases at J, with 16 bases in the middle. This CDR3 comprises 15 residues.

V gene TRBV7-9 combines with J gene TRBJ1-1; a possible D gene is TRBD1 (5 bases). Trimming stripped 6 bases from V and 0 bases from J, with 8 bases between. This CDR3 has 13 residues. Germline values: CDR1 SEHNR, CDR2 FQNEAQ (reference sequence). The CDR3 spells CASRGGVNTEAFF. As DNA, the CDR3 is TGTGCCAGCAGGGGAGGGGTGAACACTGAAGCTTTCTTT.

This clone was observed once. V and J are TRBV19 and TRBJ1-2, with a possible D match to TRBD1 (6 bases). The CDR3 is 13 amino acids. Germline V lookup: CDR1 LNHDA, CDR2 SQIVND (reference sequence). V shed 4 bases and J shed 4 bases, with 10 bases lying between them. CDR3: CASSKDSVYGYTF. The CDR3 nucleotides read TGTGCCAGTAGTAAGGACAGTGTCTATGGCTACACCTTC.